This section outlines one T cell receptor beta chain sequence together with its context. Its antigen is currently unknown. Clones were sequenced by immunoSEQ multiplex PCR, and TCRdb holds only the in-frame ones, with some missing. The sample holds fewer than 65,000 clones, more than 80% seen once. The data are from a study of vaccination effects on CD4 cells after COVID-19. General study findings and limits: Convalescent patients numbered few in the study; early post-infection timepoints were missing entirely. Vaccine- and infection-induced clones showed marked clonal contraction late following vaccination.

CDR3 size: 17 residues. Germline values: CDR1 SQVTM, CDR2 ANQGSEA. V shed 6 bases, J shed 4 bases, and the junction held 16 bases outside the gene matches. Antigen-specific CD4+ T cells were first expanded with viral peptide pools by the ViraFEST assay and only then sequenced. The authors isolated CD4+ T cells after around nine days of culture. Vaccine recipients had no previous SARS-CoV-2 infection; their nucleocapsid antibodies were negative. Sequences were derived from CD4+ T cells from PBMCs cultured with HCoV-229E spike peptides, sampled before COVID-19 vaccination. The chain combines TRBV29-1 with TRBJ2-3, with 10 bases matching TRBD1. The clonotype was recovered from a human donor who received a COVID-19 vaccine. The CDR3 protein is CSVLETGGLWASDTQYF. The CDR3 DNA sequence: TGCAGCGTGTTAGAGACAGGGGGCTTGTGGGCGTCAGATACGCAGTATTTT.